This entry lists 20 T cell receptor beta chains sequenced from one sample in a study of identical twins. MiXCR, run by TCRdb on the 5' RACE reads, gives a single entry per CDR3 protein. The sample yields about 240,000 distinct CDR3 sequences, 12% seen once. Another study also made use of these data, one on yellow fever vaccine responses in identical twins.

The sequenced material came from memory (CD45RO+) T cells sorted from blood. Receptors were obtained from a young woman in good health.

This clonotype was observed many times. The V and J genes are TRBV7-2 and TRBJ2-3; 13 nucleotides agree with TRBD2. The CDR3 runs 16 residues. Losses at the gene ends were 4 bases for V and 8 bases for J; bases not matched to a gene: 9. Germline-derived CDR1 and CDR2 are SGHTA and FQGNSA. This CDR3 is CASSSKLAGGRGTQYF. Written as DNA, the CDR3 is TGTGCCAGCAGCTCCAAACTAGCGGGGGGGCGAGGTACGCAGTATTTT.

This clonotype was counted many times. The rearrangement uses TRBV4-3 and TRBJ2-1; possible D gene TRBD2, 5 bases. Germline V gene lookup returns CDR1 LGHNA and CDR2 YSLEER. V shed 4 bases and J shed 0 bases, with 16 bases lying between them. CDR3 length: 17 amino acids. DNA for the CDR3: TGCGCCAGCAGCCGAGGTGGTGGGAGTTACTCCTACAATGAGCAGTTCTTC. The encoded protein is CASSRGGGSYSYNEQFF.

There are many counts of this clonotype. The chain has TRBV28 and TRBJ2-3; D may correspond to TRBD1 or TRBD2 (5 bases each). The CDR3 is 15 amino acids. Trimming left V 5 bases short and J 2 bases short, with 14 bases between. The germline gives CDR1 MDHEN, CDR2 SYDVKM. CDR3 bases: TGTGCCAGCAGTAGTGGGGGACCCCCCACAGATACGCAGTATTTT. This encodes CASSSGGPPTDTQYF.

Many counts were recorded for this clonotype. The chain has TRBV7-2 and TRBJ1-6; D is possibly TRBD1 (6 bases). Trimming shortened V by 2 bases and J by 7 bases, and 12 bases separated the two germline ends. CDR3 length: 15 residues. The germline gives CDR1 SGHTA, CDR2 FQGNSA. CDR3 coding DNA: TGTGCCAGCAGCTTATTAGGGGGTGGCAATTCACCCCTCCACTTT. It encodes CASSLLGGGNSPLHF. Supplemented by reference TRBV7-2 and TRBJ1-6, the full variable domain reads GAGVSQSPSNKVTEKGKDVELRCDPISGHTALYWYRQSLGQGLEFLIYFQGNSAPDKSGLPSDRFSAERTGGSVSTLTIQRTQQEDSAVYLCASSLLGGGNSPLHFGNGTRLTVT.

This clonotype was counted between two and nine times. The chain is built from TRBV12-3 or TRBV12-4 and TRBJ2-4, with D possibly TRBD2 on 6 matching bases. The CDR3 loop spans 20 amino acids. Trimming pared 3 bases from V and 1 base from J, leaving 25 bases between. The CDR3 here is CASSLGSWLGGAVAKNIQYF. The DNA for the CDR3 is TGTGCCAGCAGTTTGGGTTCGTGGCTGGGGGGAGCGGTGGCCAAAAACATTCAGTACTTC.

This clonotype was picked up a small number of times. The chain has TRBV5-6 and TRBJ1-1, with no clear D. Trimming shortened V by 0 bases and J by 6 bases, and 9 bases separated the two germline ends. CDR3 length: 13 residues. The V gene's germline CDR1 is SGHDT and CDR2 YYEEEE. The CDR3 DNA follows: TGTGCCAGCAGCTTGGGACCGATCGCTGAAGCTTTCTTT. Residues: CASSLGPIAEAFF. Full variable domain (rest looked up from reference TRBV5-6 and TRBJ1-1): DAGVTQSPTHLIKTRGQQVTLRCSPKSGHDTVSWYQQALGQGPQFIFQYYEEEERQRGNFPDRFSGHQFPNYSSELNVNALLLGDSALYLCASSLGPIAEAFFGQGTRLTVV.

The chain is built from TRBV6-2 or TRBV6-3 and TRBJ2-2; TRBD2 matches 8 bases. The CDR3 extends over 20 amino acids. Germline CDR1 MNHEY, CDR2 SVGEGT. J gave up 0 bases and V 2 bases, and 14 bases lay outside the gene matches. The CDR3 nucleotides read TGTGCCAGCAGTTACCCTCACGCTAGCGGGCTTATCGCGAACACCGGGGAGCTGTTTTTT. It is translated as CASSYPHASGLIANTGELFF.

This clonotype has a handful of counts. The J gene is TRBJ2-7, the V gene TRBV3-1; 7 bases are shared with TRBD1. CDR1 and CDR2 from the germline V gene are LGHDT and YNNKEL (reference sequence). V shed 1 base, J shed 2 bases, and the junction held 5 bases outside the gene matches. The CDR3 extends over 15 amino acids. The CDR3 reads CASSQVPGQTYEQYF. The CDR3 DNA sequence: TGTGCCAGCAGCCAAGTTCCGGGACAGACCTACGAGCAGTACTTC.

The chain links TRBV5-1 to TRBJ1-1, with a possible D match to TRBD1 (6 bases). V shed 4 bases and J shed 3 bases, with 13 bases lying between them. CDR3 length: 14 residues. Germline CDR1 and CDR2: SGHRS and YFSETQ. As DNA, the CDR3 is TGCGCCAGCAGCCGGCTAGGGGGGGACACTGAAGCTTTCTTT. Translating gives CASSRLGGDTEAFF.

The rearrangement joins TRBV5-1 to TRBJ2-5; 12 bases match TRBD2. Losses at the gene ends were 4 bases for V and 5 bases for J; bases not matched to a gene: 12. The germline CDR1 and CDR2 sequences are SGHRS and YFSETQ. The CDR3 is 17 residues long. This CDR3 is CASSPLGLAGPPETQYF. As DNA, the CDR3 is TGCGCCAGCAGCCCTCTTGGACTAGCGGGGCCGCCGGAGACCCAGTACTTC.

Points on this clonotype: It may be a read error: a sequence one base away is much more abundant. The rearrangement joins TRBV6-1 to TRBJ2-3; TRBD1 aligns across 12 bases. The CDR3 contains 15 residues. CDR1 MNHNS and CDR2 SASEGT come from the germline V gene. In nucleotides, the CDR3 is TGTGCCAGTGCACTGGGACAGGGGGCGGAAGATTCGCAGTATTTT. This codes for CASALGQGAEDSQYF.

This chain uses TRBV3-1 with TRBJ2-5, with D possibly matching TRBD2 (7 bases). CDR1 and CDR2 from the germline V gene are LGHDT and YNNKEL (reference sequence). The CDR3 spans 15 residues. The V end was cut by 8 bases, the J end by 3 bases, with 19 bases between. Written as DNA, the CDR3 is TGTGCCAGCCGGTTCCTGGGGGGGGCGGAAGAGACCCAGTACTTC. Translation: CASRFLGGAEETQYF.

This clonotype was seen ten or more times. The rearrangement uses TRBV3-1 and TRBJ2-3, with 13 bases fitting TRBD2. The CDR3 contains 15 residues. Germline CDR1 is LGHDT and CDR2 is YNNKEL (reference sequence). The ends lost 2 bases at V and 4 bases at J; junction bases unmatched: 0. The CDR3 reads CASSQTSGGADTQYF. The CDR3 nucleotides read TGTGCCAGCAGCCAAACTAGCGGGGGGGCAGATACGCAGTATTTT.

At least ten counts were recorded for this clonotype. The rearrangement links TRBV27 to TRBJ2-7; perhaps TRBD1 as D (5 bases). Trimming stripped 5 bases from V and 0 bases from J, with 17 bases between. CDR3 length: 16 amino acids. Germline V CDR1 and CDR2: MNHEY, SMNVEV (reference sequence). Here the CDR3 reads CASSPPRGASSYEQYF. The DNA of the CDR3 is TGTGCCAGCAGTCCCCCAAGGGGCGCCAGCTCCTACGAGCAGTACTTC.

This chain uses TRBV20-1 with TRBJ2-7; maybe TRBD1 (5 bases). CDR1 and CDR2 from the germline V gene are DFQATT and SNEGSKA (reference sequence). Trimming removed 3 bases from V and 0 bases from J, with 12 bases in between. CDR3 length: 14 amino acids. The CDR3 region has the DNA TGCAGTGCTAGTCTTGACGACAGCTCCTACGAGCAGTACTTC. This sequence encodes CSASLDDSSYEQYF.

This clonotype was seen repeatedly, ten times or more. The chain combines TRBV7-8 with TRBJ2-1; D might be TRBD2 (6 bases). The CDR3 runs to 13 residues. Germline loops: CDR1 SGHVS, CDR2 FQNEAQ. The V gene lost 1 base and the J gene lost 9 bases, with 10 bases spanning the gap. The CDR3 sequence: CASSLGHSGEQFF. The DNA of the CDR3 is TGTGCCAGCAGCTTAGGGCATAGCGGTGAGCAGTTCTTC.

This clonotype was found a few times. CDR3 bases: TGCAGTGCTAGAGGGGGAGCGGGTGGCACCAGAGCTGGGTACAATGAGCAGTTCTTC. Encoded protein: CSARGGAGGTRAGYNEQFF. The chain is built from TRBV20-1 and TRBJ2-1; D is perhaps TRBD2 (6 bases). Trimming left V 1 base short and J 4 bases short, with 26 bases between. The CDR3 runs 19 residues. Germline V lookup: CDR1 DFQATT, CDR2 SNEGSKA (reference sequence).

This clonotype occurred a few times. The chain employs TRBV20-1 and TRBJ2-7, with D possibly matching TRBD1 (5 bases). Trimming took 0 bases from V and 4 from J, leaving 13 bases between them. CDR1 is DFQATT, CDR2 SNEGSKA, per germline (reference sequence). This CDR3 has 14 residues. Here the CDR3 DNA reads TGCAGTGCTAGAGATCATAGGGGATGGTACGAGCAGTACTTC. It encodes CSARDHRGWYEQYF.

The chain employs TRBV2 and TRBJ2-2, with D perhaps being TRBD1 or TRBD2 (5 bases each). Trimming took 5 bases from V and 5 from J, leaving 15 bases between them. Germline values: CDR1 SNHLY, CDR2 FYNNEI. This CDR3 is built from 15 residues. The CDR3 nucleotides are TGTGCCAGCAGTTTGGACGGGACGGTTACCGGGGAGCTGTTTTTT. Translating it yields CASSLDGTVTGELFF.

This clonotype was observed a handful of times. CDR3: CASSVDGGAYNEQFF. The CDR3, as DNA: TGTGCCAGCAGCGTAGACGGGGGGGCCTACAATGAGCAGTTCTTC. V is TRBV9 and J is TRBJ2-1; 8 bases are a match to TRBD2. The CDR3 spans 15 residues. Germline-derived CDR1 and CDR2 are SGDLS and YYNGEE. The ends lost 0 bases at V and 2 bases at J; junction bases unmatched: 1.